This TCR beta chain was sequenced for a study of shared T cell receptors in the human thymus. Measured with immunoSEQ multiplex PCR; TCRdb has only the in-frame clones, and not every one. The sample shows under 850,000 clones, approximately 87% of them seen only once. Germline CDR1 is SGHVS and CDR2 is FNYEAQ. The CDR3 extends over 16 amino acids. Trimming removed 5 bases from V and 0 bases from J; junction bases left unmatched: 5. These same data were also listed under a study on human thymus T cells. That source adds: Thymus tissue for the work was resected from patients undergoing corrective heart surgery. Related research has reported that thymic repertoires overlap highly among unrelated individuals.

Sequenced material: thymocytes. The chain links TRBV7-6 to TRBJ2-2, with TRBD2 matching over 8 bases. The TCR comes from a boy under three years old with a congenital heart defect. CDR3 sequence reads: CASSQTSGPNTGELFF. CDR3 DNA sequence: TGTGCCAGCAGCCAAACTAGCGGCCCGAACACCGGGGAGCTGTTTTTT.